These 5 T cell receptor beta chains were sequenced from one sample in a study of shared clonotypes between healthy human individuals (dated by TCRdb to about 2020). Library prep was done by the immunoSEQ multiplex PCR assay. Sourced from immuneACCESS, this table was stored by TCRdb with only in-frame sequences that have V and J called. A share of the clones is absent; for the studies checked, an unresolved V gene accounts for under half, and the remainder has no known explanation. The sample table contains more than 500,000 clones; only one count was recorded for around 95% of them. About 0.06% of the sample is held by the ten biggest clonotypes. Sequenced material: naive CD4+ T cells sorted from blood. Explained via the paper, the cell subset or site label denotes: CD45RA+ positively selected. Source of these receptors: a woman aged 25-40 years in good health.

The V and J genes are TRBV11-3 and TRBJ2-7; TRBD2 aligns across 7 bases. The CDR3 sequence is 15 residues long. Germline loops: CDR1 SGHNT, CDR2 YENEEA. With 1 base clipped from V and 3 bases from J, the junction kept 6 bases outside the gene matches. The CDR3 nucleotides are TGTGCCAGCAGCTTAGCTAGCGGAATACTCTACGAGCAGTACTTC. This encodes CASSLASGILYEQYF.

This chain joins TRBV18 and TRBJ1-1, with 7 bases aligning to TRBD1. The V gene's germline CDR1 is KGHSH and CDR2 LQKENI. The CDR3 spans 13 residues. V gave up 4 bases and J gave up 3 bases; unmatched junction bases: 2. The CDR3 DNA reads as TGTGCCAGCTCACTAGACAGGGACACTGAAGCTTTCTTT. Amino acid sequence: CASSLDRDTEAFF.

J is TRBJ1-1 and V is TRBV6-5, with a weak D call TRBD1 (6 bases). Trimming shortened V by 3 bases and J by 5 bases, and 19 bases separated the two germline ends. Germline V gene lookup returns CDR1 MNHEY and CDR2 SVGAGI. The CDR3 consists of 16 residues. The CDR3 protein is CASSYPRAGERTEAFF. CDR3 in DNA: TGTGCCAGCAGTTATCCCCGGGCAGGGGAGAGGACTGAAGCTTTCTTT.

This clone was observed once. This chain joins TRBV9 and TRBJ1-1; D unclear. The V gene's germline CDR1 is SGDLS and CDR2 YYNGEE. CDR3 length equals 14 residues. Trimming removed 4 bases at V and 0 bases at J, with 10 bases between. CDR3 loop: CASSPTLVNTEAFF. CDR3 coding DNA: TGTGCCAGCAGCCCGACACTGGTGAACACTGAAGCTTTCTTT.

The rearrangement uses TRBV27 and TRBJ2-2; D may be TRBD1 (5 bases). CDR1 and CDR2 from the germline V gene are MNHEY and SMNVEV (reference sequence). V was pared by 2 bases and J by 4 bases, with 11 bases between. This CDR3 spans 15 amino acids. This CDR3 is CASSLVRVPTGELFF. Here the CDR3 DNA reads TGTGCCAGCAGTTTAGTCAGGGTGCCCACCGGGGAGCTGTTTTTT.